This TCR beta chain was recorded in a study of blood T cell repertoires in COVID-19. As for the study in general: Acute and convalescent COVID-19 specimens originated in the United States, Italy and Spain. Nucleic acid was either cDNA or gDNA, and it came from T cells, B-cell-depleted T cells, or PBMCs.

Per the original methods: By means of reference gene primer amplification, nucleated cell counts were estimated. Measured with immunoSEQ multiplex PCR; TCRdb has only the in-frame clones, and not every one. The DNA gave D and trimming, while V, J and clone size come from that table. The sample comprises 140,000 or so clones, approximately 88% of which are singletons, and less than 2% rests with the top ten. Germline V gives CDR1 SGHDN, CDR2 FVKESK. J was trimmed by 10 bases and V by 4 bases; bases with no gene match: 15. The length of the CDR3 is 16 residues. The material sequenced was peripheral blood. V is TRBV14 and J is TRBJ1-4; 7 positions agree with TRBD1. The receptor's source is a man aged 65 to 85 with acute or convalescent COVID-19. CDR3 DNA: TGTGCCAGCAGCCCATACAGGGGCGGGAATCGTGGAAAACTGTTTTTT. Its protein product is CASSPYRGGNRGKLFF.